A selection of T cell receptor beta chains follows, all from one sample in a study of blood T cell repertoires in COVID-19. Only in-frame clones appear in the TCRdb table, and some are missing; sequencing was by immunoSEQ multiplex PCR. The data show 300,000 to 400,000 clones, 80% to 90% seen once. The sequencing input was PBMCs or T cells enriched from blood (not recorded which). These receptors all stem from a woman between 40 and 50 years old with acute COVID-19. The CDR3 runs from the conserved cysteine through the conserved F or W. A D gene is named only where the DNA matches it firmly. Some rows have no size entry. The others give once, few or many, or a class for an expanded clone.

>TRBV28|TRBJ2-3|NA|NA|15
CASSSRLDPTDTQYF
TGTGCCAGCAGTTCCCGACTAGACCCAACAGATACGCAGTATTTT
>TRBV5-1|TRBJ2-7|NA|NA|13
CASSLEAGTEQYF
TGCGCCAGCAGCTTGGAGGCGGGGACCGAGCAGTACTTC
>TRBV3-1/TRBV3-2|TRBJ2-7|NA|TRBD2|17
CASSQTTSGSGGGEQYF
TGTGCCAGCAGCCAAACCACTAGCGGGAGTGGAGGCGGTGAGCAGTACTTC
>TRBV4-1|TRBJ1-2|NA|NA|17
CASSQSTQEALAYGYTF
TGCGCCAGCAGCCAGAGTACCCAGGAAGCGTTAGCGTATGGCTACACCTTC
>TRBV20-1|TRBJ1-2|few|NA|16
CSASLGSGRINYGYTF
TGCAGTGCTAGTTTAGGCTCGGGGAGAATCAACTATGGCTACACCTTC
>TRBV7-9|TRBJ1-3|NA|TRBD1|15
CASRTGDLSGNTIYF
TGTGCCAGCAGAACAGGGGACCTCTCTGGAAACACCATATATTTT
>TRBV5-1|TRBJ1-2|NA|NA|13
CASSSGEGYGYTF
TGCGCCAGCAGCTCTGGGGAGGGCTATGGCTACACCTTC
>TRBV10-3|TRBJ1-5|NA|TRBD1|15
CAISDRGKANQPQHF
TGTGCCATCAGTGACAGGGGGAAGGCAAATCAGCCCCAGCATTTT
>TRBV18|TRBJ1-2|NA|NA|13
CASSPDTNYGYTF
TGTGCCAGCTCACCAGACACGAACTATGGCTACACCTTC
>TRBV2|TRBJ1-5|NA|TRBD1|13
CASTGGPSLPQHF
TGTGCCAGCACAGGGGGCCCATCCTTGCCCCAGCATTTT
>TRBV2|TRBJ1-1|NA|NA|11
CASAEATEAFF
TGTGCCAGCGCGGAGGCCACTGAAGCTTTCTTT
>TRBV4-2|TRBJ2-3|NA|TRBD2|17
CASSPGLAGGNTDTQYF
TGTGCCAGCAGCCCTGGACTAGCGGGGGGAAACACAGATACGCAGTATTTT
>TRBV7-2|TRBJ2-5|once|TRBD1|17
CASSLLGQGGGQETQYF
TGTGCCAGCAGCTTATTGGGACAGGGCGGTGGGCAAGAGACCCAGTACTTC
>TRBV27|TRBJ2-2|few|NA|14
CASSSGLENGELFF
TGTGCCAGCAGTTCGGGACTGGAAAACGGGGAGCTGTTTTTT
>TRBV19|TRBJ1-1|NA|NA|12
CASSMRGGRAFF
TGTGCCAGTAGTATGAGGGGAGGTCGAGCTTTCTTT
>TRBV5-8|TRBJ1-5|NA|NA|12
CASSPRDQPQHF
TGTGCCAGCAGCCCAAGAGATCAGCCCCAGCATTTT
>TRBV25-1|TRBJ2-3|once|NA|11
CASSGAGTQYF
TGTGCCAGCAGTGGGGCCGGTACGCAGTATTTT
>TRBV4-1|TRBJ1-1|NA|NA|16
CASSQSFRQSYTEAFF
TGCGCCAGCAGCCAGTCCTTCAGACAGTCATACACTGAAGCTTTCTTT
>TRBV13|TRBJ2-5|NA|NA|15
CASSLTTETKETQYF
TGTGCCAGCAGCCTGACGACAGAGACCAAAGAGACCCAGTACTTC
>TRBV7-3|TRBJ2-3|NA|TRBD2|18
CASSFGLAGDPSTDTQYF
TGTGCCAGCAGCTTCGGACTAGCGGGGGATCCTAGCACAGATACGCAGTATTTT
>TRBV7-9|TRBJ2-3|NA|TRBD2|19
CASSPGLAVLKVGTDTQYF
TGTGCCAGCAGCCCGGGACTAGCGGTCTTGAAGGTGGGCACAGATACGCAGTATTTT
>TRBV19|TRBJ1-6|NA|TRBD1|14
CASSQQGRNSPLHF
TGTGCCAGTAGTCAACAGGGGAGGAATTCACCCCTCCACTTT
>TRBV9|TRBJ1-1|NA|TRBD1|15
CASSVTGTGRSEAFF
TGTGCCAGCAGCGTAACCGGGACAGGGCGTTCAGAAGCTTTCTTT
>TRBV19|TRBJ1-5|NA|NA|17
CASSIEVTGRGRQPQHF
TGTGCCAGTAGTATAGAAGTCACGGGCAGGGGTCGTCAGCCCCAGCATTTT
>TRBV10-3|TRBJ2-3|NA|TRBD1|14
CAISAGRGSDTQYF
TGTGCCATCAGTGCGGGCAGGGGGTCAGATACGCAGTATTTT
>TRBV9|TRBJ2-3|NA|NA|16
CASSERGRDSTDTQYF
TGTGCCAGCAGCGAACGGGGGAGAGACTCTACAGATACGCAGTATTTT
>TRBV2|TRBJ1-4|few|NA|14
CASSSGFPNEKLFF
TGTGCCAGCAGCTCAGGGTTTCCCAATGAAAAACTGTTTTTT
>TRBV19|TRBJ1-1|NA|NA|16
CASSPLGGQGHTEAFF
TGTGCCAGTAGTCCCCTAGGAGGGCAGGGCCACACTGAAGCTTTCTTT
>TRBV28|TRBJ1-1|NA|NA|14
CASGKTGWGTEAFF
TGTGCCAGCGGAAAGACAGGATGGGGTACTGAAGCTTTCTTT
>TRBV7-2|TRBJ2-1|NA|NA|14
CASSLAQTPNEQFF
TGTGCCAGCAGCTTAGCGCAGACACCCAATGAGCAGTTCTTC
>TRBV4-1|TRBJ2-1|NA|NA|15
CASSLESNPYNEQFF
TGCGCCAGCAGCCTAGAGTCTAACCCTTACAATGAGCAGTTCTTC
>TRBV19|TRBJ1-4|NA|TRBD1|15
CASNDRGSTNEKLFF
TGTGCCAGTAACGACAGGGGATCAACTAATGAAAAACTGTTTTTT
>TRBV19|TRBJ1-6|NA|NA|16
CASSPDIRSYNSPLHF
TGTGCCAGTTCCCCGGACATTCGCTCCTATAATTCACCCCTCCACTTT
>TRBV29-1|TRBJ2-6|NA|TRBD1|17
CSVATGVSLTGANVLTF
TGCAGCGTTGCGACAGGGGTATCCCTAACTGGGGCCAACGTCCTGACTTTC
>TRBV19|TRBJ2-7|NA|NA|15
CASSIDLGSTYEQYF
TGTGCCAGTAGTATAGATCTCGGGTCGACTTACGAGCAGTACTTC
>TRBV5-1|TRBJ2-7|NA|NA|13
CASSFLGAGEQYF
TGCGCCAGCAGCTTTCTAGGGGCGGGAGAGCAGTACTTC
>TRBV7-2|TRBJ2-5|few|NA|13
CASSLYPEETQYF
TGTGCCAGCAGTCTCTACCCCGAAGAGACCCAGTACTTC
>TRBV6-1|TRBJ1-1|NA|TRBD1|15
CASSERQPGQDEAFF
TGTGCCAGCAGTGAACGGCAACCGGGACAGGATGAAGCTTTCTTT
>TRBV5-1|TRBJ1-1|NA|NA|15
CASSFESRPSAEAFF
TGCGCCAGCAGCTTTGAGAGCAGGCCCTCCGCTGAAGCTTTCTTT
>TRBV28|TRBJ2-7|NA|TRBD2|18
CASSFGLAGIRIRGEQYF
TGTGCCAGCAGTTTCGGACTAGCGGGAATTCGTATAAGGGGCGAGCAGTACTTC
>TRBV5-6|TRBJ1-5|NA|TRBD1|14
CASSLDRGNQPQHF
TGTGCCAGCAGCTTGGACAGGGGAAATCAGCCCCAGCATTTT
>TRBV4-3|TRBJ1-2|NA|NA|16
CASSQDATANNYGYTF
TGCGCCAGCAGCCAAGATGCGACAGCAAATAACTATGGCTACACCTTC
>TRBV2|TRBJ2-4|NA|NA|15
CASSVELLAKNIQYF
TGTGCCAGCAGTGTGGAGCTCCTAGCCAAAAACATTCAGTACTTC
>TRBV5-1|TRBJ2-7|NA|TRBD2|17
CASSRGLAGESSYEQYF
TGCGCCAGCAGCCGTGGACTAGCGGGGGAGAGCTCCTACGAGCAGTACTTC
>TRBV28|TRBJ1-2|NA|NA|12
CASQRGDYGYTF
TGTGCCAGTCAAAGGGGTGACTATGGCTACACCTTC
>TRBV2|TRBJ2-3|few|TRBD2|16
CASSAQTSGSLDTQYF
TGTGCCAGCAGTGCTCAGACTAGCGGGAGCTTAGATACGCAGTATTTT
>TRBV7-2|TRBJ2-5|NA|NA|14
CASSTRVDQETQYF
TGTGCCAGCAGTACCCGGGTAGACCAAGAGACCCAGTACTTC
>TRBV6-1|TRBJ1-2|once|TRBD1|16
CASSERQSRTGGGYTF
TGTGCCAGCAGTGAACGTCAATCGCGGACAGGGGGAGGCTACACCTTC
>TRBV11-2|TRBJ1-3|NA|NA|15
CASSLVAISGNTIYF
TGTGCCAGCAGCTTAGTGGCCATCTCTGGAAACACCATATATTTT
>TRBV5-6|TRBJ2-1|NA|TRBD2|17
CASSLRTSWYMDNEQFF
TGTGCCAGCAGCCTCCGGACTAGCTGGTATATGGACAATGAGCAGTTCTTC
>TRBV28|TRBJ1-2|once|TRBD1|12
CASRDRASGYTF
TGTGCCAGCAGAGACAGGGCCTCTGGCTACACCTTC
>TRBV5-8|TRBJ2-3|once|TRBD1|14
CASSFRTGPDTQYF
TGTGCCAGCAGCTTTAGGACAGGGCCAGATACGCAGTATTTT
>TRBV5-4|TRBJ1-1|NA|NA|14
CASSRDTLNTEAFF
TGTGCCAGCAGCAGGGACACCTTGAACACTGAAGCTTTCTTT
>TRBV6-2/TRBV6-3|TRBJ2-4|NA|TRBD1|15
CASSYRGLTKNIQYF
TGTGCCAGCAGTTACAGGGGGCTGACCAAAAACATTCAGTACTTC
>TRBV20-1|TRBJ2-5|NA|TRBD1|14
CSASMTGARLVQYF
TGCAGTGCTAGTATGACAGGGGCCCGTCTCGTCCAGTACTTC
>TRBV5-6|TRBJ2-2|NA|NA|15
CASSRGSWNTGELFF
TGTGCCAGCAGCCGAGGGAGTTGGAACACCGGGGAGCTGTTTTTT
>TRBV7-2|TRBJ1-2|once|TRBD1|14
CASSPNDRDYGYTF
TGTGCCAGCAGCCCTAATGACAGGGACTATGGCTACACCTTC
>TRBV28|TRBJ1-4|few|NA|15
CASRYRTSSNEKLFF
TGTGCCAGCAGGTACCGGACATCAAGTAATGAAAAACTGTTTTTT